This TCR beta chain appears in the sequencing data of a study of blood T cell repertoires in COVID-19. The wider study: There were acute and convalescent COVID-19 samples, and they came from the United States, Italy and Spain. PBMCs, B-cell-depleted T cells, or T cells were the source of the cDNA or gDNA that made up the material.

Per the authors' pipeline: Counts of nucleated cells, estimated from reference gene primer amplification, were obtained. The table came from immunoSEQ multiplex PCR; TCRdb's copy has only in-frame clones and leaves some out. That table gives V, J and clone size, and the DNA gave D and trimming. The table lists nearly 350,000 clones, around nine tenths of them singletons, with around 3.5% in the top ten. The length of the CDR3 is 16 residues. V was pared by 1 base and J by 2 bases, with 5 bases of the junction left unmatched. The germline V gene has CDR1 SGHAT and CDR2 FQNNGV. Sequenced: peripheral blood. The chain is built from TRBV11-2 and TRBJ2-3; TRBD2 matches 8 bases. The receptor comes from a woman under 30 who had recovered from COVID-19. CDR3 in amino acids: CASSLGLAGFTDTQYF. The CDR3 DNA follows: TGTGCCAGCAGCTTAGGTCTAGCGGGCTTCACAGATACGCAGTATTTT. The full variable domain, rest sourced from reference TRBV11-2 and TRBJ2-3, is EAGVAQSPRYKIIEKRQSVAFWCNPISGHATLYWYQQILGQGPKLLIQFQNNGVVDDSQLPKDRFSAERLKGVDSTLKIQPAKLEDSAVYLCASSLGLAGFTDTQYFGPGTRLTVL.